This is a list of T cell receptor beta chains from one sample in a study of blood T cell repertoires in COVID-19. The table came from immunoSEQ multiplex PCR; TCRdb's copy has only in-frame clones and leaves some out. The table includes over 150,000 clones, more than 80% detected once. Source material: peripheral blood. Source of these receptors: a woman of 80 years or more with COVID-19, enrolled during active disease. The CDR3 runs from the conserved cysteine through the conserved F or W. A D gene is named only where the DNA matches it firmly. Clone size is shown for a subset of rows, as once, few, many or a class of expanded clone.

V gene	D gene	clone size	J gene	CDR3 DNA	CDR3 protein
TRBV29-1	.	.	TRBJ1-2	TGCAGCGTTGTTATAGACTATGGCTACACCTTC	CSVVIDYGYTF
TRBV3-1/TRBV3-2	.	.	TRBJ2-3	TGTGCCAGCAGAGGGGGAGATACGCAGTATTTT	CASRGGDTQYF
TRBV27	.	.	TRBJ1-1	TGTGCCAGCGGCCTCCTGCCCGGGTATGAAGCTTTCTTT	CASGLLPGYEAFF
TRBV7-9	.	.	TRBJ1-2	TGTGCCAGCAGCCCCACAGGGAACTATGGCTACACCTTC	CASSPTGNYGYTF
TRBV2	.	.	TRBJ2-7	TGTGCCAGCAGTGAAGATCCGGCTTCCTGGGCCTCGCAGTACTTC	CASSEDPASWASQYF
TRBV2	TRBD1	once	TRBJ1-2	TGTGCCAGCAGTGTCGGACAGGGGAGAAACTATGGCTACACCTTC	CASSVGQGRNYGYTF
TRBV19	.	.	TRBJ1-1	TGTGCCAGCATGGGTTGGGAGTTTAACACTGAAGCTTTCTTT	CASMGWEFNTEAFF
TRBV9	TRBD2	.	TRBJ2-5	TGTGCCAGCAGCGTAGGGGGACTAGCGGGGGTCCAAGAGACCCAGTACTTC	CASSVGGLAGVQETQYF
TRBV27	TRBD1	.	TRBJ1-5	TGTGCCAGCAGTCCGGGACAGGGATTGTATAGCAATCAGCCCCAGCATTTT	CASSPGQGLYSNQPQHF
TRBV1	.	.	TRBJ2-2	TGCACCAGCAGCCAAGTGGGTTTAGGACAGGGCTTTCGGGGCGGGGAGCTGTTTTTT	CTSSQVGLGQGFRGGELFF
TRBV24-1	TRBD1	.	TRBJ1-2	TGTGCCACCAGTGATGGGACAGGGAGCGTAGGGTATGGCTACACCTTC	CATSDGTGSVGYGYTF
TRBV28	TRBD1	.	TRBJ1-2	TGTGCCAGTTATACTACAGGGGGTGAGGATGGCTACACCTTC	CASYTTGGEDGYTF
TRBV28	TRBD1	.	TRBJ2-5	TGTGCCAGCAGTTTATGGGGGACAGGGAAAGAGACCCAGTACTTC	CASSLWGTGKETQYF
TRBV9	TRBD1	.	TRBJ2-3	TGTGCCAGCAGCAAACCGGGACAGATCACAGATACGCAGTATTTT	CASSKPGQITDTQYF
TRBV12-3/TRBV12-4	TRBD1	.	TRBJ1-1	TGTGCCAGCAGATCCACAGGGGTTGAAGCTTTCTTT	CASRSTGVEAFF
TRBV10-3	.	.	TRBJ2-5	TGTGCCATCAGTGAGTCGAAGATGAGGGACACAGTTCAAGAGACCCAGTACTTC	CAISESKMRDTVQETQYF
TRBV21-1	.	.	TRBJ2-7	TGTGCCAGCAGCAACAGGGGTACCCCTCCCTCCTACGAGCAGTACTTC	CASSNRGTPPSYEQYF
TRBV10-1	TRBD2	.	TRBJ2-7	TGCGCCAGCAGTGAGACTAGCGATATCTACGAGCAGTACTTC	CASSETSDIYEQYF
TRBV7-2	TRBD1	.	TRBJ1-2	TGTGCCAGCAGCTTAAGGACAGGGGACTCTGGCTACACCTTC	CASSLRTGDSGYTF
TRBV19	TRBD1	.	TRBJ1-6	TGTGCCAGTAGACCGGACAGGGGCAGGTCACCCCTCCACTTT	CASRPDRGRSPLHF
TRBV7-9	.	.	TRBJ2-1	TGTGCCAGCAGCTTACTTAATGAGCAGTTCTTC	CASSLLNEQFF
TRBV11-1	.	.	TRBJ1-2	TGTGCCAGCAGCTTGAGTACAGGGTTTGGCTACACCTTC	CASSLSTGFGYTF
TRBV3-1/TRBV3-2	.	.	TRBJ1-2	TGTGCCAGCAGCCAAAGGGGCTATGGCTACACCTTC	CASSQRGYGYTF
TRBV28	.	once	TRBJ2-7	TGTGCCAGCAGTCCCTTGGAGGGGGCGCGGTACGAGCAGTACTTC	CASSPLEGARYEQYF
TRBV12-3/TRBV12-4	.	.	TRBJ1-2	TGTGCCAGCAGTTTAGGGCAGTCTGGCGGCTACACCTTC	CASSLGQSGGYTF
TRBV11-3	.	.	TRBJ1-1	TGTGCCAGCAGCTTAGGCGGGGGTGAAGCTTTCTTT	CASSLGGGEAFF
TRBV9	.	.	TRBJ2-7	TGTGCCAGCAGCGTAGTACGGGGTTCCTACGAGCAGTACTTC	CASSVVRGSYEQYF
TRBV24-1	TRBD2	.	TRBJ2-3	TGTGCCACCAGTGATCCTAGCGGGGCCCCCGAAGATACGCAGTATTTT	CATSDPSGAPEDTQYF
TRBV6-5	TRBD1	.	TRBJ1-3	TGTGCCAGCAGTACAGGGGAGAGGGCTGGAAACACCATATATTTT	CASSTGERAGNTIYF
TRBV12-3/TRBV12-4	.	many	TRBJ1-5	TGTGCCAGCAGCCGCCACCCGGATCAGCCCCAGCATTTT	CASSRHPDQPQHF
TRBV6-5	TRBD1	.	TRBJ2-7	TGTGCCAGCATAGCCGACAGGGTTTTCGAGCAGTACTTC	CASIADRVFEQYF
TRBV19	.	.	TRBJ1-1	TGTGCCAGTAAGATTCGGACCATCGGGGGGGGTTACACTGAAGCTTTCTTT	CASKIRTIGGGYTEAFF
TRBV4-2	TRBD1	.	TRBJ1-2	TGTGCCAGCAGCCGAACAGGGGGCGATTTAGTACTTTCTAACTATGGCTACACCTTC	CASSRTGGDLVLSNYGYTF
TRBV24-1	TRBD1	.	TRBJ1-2	TGTGCCACCAGTGACCCCCGACAGGGGGCCGGGGGCTACACCTTC	CATSDPRQGAGGYTF
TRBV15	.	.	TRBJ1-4	TGTGCCACCAGCAAGGGGTTTCGGGAGAGTGAAAAACTGTTTTTT	CATSKGFRESEKLFF
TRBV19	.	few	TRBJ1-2	TGTGCCAGTAGTACCAGAGGACAGTATGGCTACACCTTC	CASSTRGQYGYTF
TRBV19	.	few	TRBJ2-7	TGTGCCAGTAGCTCGAGCTACGAGCAGTACTTC	CASSSSYEQYF
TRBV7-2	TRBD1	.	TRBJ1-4	TGTGCCAGCAGCTTAGAAGGCCCGGGACAGGGGGCCCAAAAACTGTTTTTT	CASSLEGPGQGAQKLFF
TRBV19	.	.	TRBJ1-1	TGTGCCAGTAGTATTGAGGGGAACACTGAAGCTTTCTTT	CASSIEGNTEAFF
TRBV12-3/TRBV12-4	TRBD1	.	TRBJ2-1	TGTGCCAGCACCGGGACAGGTGACAATGAGCAGTTCTTC	CASTGTGDNEQFF